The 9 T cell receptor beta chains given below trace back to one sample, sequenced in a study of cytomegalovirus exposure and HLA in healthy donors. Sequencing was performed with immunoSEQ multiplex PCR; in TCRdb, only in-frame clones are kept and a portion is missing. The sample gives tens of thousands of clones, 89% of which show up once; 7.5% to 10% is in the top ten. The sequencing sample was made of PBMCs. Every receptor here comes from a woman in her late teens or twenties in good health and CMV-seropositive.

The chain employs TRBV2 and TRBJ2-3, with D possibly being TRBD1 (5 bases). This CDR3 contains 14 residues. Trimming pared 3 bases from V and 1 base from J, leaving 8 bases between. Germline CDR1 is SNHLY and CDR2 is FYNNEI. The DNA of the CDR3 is TGTGCCAGCAGTGATGTACAGGGCACAGATACGCAGTATTTT. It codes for CASSDVQGTDTQYF.

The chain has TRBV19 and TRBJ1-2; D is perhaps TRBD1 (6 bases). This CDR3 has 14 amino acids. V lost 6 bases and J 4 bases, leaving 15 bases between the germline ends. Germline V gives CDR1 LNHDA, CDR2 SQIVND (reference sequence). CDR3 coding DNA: TGTGCCAGTAGCTTACAGGGTCCGGGCTATGGCTACACCTTC. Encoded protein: CASSLQGPGYGYTF. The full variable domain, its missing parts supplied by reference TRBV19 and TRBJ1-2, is DGGITQSPKYLFRKEGQNVTLSCEQNLNHDAMYWYRQDPGQGLRLIYYSQIVNDFQKGDIAEGYSVSREKKESFPLTVTSAQKNPTAFYLCASSLQGPGYGYTFGSGTRLTVV.

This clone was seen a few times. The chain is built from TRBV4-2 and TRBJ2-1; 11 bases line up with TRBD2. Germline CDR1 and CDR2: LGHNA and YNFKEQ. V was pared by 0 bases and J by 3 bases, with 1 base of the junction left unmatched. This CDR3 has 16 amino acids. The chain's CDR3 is CASSQDGTSGYNEQFF. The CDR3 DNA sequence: TGTGCCAGCAGCCAAGATGGGACTAGCGGCTACAATGAGCAGTTCTTC.

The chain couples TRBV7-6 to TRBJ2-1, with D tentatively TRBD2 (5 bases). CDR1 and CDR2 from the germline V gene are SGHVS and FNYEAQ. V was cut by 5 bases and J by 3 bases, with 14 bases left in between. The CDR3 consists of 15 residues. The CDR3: CASSQVPGIYNEQFF. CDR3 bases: TGTGCCAGCAGCCAGGTCCCGGGAATCTACAATGAGCAGTTCTTC.

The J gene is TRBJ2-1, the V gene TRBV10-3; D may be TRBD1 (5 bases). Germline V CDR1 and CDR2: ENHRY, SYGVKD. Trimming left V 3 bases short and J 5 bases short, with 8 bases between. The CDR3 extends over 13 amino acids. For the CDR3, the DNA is TGTGCCATCAGTGAACAGGCAAACAATGAGCAGTTCTTC. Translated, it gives CAISEQANNEQFF.

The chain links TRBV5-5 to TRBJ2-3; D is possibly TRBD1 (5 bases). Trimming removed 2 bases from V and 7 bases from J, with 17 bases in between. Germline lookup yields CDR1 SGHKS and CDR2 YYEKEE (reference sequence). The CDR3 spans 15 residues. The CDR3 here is CASSFMPGSTNTQYF. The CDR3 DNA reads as TGTGCCAGCAGCTTTATGCCAGGGTCTACAAATACGCAGTATTTT.

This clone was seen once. The CDR3 DNA reads TGTGCCTGGTCGACAGGGCTGGGGAACTATGGCTACACCTTC. Protein: CAWSTGLGNYGYTF. This chain connects TRBV30 to TRBJ1-2; 7 bases are a match to TRBD1. The CDR3 is made up of 14 amino acids. The V and J ends lost 5 bases and 2 bases, in that order; junction bases with no gene match: 8. Germline-derived CDR1 and CDR2 are GTSNPN and SVGIG (reference sequence).

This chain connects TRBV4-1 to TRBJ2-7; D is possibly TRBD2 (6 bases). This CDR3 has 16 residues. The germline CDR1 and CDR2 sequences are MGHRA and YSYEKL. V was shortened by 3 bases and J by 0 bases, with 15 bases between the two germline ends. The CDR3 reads CASSQGFGGNSYEQYF. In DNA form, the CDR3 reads TGCGCCAGCAGCCAGGGTTTCGGGGGAAACTCCTACGAGCAGTACTTC.

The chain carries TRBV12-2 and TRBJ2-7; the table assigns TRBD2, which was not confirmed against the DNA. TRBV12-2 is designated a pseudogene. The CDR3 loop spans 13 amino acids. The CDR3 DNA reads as TGTGCAAGTCGCTGTAACTACGTTCAACGGCAGTACTTC. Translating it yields CASRCNYVQRQYF.